The T cell receptor beta chain described here comes from a study of T-cell reconstitution after alpha-beta-depleted transplantation in children. This CDR3 is built from 11 residues. Trimming stripped 3 bases from V and 9 bases from J, with 7 bases between. This clonotype was detected a few times. For TCRbeta, the library was prepared with unique molecular identifiers. TCRdb called the PCR reads again in MiXCR, with one record for every CDR3 protein. The sample gives under 850,000 distinct CDR3 sequences, about an eighth of which show up once; about 0.79% is in the top ten. The receptor comes from a girl aged 2-9 years with congenital amegakaryocytic thrombocytopenia, due to receive a stem cell transplant. Sequenced here: PBMCs, sampled before TCRalphabeta/CD19-depleted stem cell transplant. This rearrangement joins TRBV12-3 or TRBV12-4 to TRBJ2-3; the D is unclear. Here the CDR3 reads CASSLFNTQYF. In DNA form, the CDR3 reads TGTGCCAGCAGTTTGTTTAACACGCAGTATTTT.